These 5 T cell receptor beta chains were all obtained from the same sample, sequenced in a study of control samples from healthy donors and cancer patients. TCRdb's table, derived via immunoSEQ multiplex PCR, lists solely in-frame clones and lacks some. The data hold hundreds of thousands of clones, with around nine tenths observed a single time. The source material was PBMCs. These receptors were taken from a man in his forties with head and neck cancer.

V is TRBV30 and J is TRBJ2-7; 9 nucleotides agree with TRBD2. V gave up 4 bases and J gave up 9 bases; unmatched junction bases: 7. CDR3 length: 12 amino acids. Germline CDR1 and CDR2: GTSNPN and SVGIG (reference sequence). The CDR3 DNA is TGTGCCTGGACCCTAGCGGGAAAAAGGCAGTACTTC. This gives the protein CAWTLAGKRQYF.

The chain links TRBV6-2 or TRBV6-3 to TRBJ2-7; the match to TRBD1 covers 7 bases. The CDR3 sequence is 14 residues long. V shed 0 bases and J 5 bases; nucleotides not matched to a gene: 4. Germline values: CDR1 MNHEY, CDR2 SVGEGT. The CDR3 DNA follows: TGTGCCAGCAGTTACTCGAGGGACAGTCACGAGCAGTACTTC. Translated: CASSYSRDSHEQYF.

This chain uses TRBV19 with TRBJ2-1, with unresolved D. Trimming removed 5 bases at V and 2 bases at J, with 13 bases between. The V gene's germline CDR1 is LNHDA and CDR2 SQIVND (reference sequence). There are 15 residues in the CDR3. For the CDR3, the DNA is TGTGCCAGTAGTCCAACGCTATCCCCCTACAATGAGCAGTTCTTC. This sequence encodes CASSPTLSPYNEQFF.

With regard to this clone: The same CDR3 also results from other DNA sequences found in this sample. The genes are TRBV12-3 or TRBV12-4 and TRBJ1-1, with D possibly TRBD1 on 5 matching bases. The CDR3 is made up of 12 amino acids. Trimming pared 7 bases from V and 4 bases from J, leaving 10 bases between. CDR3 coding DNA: TGTGCCAGCACCCCAGGGACCACTGAAGCTTTCTTT. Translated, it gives CASTPGTTEAFF.

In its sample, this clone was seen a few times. The CDR3 spells CATSGPVDRSNQPQHF. The CDR3 coding sequence is TGTGCCACCAGTGGCCCTGTGGACCGTAGCAATCAGCCCCAGCATTTT. The chain employs TRBV24-1 and TRBJ1-5, with D uncertain. The V end lost 5 bases, the J end lost 0 bases, and 13 bases lay between the germline ends. The CDR3 is 16 residues long. CDR1 and CDR2 from the germline V gene are KGHDR and SFDVKD.